This TCR beta chain was recorded in a study of blood T cells in healthy people across ages. V was clipped by 1 base and J by 13 bases, with 13 bases between them. This CDR3 contains 12 residues. Per germline, CDR1 SGHTA and CDR2 FQGNSA. A second PCR, run for 7 to 11 cycles, used a sample-barcoded 5' primer plus a J-beta primer mix. TCRdb used MiXCR to reprocess the 5' RACE reads, holding one entry per CDR3 protein. The sample shows about 730,000 distinct CDR3 sequences, 40% to 45% of them seen only once. The V and J genes are TRBV7-2 and TRBJ2-5; TRBD1 is a possible D gene (6 bases). The clonotype originates from a woman aged 55-70 years in good health. The sample taken for sequencing was blood. CDR3 protein: CASSLGATGRYF. CDR3 in DNA: TGTGCCAGCAGCTTAGGGGCAACAGGGCGGTACTTC. The whole variable domain, remainder taken from reference TRBV7-2 and TRBJ2-5, is GAGVSQSPSNKVTEKGKDVELRCDPISGHTALYWYRQSLGQGLEFLIYFQGNSAPDKSGLPSDRFSAERTGGSVSTLTIQRTQQEDSAVYLCASSLGATGRYFGPGTRLLVL.